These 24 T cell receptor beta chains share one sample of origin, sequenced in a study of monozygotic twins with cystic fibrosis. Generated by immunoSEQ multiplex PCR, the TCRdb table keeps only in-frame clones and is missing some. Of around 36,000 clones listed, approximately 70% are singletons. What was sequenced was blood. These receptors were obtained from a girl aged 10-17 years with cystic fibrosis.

CDR3 sequence: CASSERGGPYTDTQYF. DNA of the CDR3: TGTGCCAGCAGTGAACGGGGAGGGCCCTACACAGATACGCAGTATTTT. The J gene is TRBJ2-3, the V gene TRBV2; 7 bases fit TRBD2. The V gene's germline CDR1 is SNHLY and CDR2 FYNNEI. The V segment lost 2 bases and the J segment 2 bases; nucleotides outside the gene matches: 7. This CDR3 contains 16 residues.

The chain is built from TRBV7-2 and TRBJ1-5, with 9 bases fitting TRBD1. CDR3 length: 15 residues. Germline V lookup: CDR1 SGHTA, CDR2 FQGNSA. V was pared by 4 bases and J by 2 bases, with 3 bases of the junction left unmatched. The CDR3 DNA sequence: TGTGCCAGCAGCTGGGGACAGGGCCGCAATCAGCCCCAGCATTTT. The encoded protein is CASSWGQGRNQPQHF.

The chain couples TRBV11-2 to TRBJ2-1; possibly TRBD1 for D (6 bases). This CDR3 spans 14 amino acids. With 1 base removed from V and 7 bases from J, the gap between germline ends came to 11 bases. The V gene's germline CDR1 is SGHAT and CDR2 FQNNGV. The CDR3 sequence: CASSLGQVANEQFF. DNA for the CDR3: TGTGCCAGCAGCTTAGGACAGGTGGCGAATGAGCAGTTCTTC.

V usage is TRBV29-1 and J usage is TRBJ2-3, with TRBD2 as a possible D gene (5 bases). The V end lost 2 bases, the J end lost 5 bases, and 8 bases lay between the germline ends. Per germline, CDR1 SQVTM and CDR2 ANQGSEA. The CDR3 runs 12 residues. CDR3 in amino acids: CSVENGIDTQYF. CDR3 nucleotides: TGCAGCGTTGAAAACGGGATAGATACGCAGTATTTT.

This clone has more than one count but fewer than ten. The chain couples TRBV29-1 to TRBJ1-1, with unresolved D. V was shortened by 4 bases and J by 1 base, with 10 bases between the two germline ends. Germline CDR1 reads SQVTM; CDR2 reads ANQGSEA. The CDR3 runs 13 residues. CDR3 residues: CSVVGRKNTEAFF. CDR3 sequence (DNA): TGCAGCGTTGTAGGCAGGAAGAACACTGAAGCTTTCTTT.

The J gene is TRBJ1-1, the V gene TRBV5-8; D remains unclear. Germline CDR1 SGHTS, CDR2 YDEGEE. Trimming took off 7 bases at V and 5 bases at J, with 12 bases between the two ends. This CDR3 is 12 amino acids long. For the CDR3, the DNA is TGTGCCAGCTGGAAGGGTTTTACTGAAGCTTTCTTT. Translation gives CASWKGFTEAFF. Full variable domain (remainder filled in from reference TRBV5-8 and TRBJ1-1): EAGVTQSPTHLIKTRGQQATLRCSPISGHTSVYWYQQALGLGLQFLLWYDEGEERNRGNFPPRFSGRQFPNYSSELNVNALELEDSALYLCASWKGFTEAFFGQGTRLTVV.

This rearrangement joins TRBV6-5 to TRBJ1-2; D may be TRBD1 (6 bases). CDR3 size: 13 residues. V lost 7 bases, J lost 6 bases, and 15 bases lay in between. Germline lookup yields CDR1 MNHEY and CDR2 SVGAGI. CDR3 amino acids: CASKLNGGNGYTF. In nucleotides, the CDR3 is TGTGCCAGCAAGCTTAATGGGGGCAATGGCTACACCTTC.

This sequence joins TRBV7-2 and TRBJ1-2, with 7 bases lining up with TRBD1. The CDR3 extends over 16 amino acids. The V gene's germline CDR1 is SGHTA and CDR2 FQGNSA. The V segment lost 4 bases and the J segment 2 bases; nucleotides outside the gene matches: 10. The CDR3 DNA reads TGTGCCAGCAGCTCCTCCGGAGACAGGGACAACTATGGCTACACCTTC. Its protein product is CASSSSGDRDNYGYTF.

The CDR3 here is CASSTATNEKLFF. The DNA for the CDR3 is TGCGCCAGCAGCACGGCGACTAATGAAAAACTGTTTTTT. This chain uses TRBV5-1 with TRBJ1-4; D not certain. The CDR3 is made up of 13 amino acids. The V and J ends lost 4 bases and 2 bases respectively, with 6 bases between them. The germline gives CDR1 SGHRS, CDR2 YFSETQ.

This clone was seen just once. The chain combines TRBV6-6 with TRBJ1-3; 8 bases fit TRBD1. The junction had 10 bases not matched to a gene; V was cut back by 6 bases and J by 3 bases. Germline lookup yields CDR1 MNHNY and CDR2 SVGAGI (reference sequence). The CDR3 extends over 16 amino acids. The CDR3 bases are TGTGCCAGCAGGCCCCCGACAGGGGTAGTTGGAAACACCATATATTTT. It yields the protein CASRPPTGVVGNTIYF.

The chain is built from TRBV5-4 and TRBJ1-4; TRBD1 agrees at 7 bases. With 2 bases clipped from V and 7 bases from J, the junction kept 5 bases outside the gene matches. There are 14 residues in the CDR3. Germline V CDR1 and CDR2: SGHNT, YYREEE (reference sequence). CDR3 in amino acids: CASSFQGVAEKLFF. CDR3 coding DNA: TGTGCCAGCAGCTTTCAGGGGGTTGCTGAAAAACTGTTTTTT. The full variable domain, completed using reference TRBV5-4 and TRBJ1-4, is ETGVTQSPTHLIKTRGQQVTLRCSSQSGHNTVSWYQQALGQGPQFIFQYYREEENGRGNFPPRFSGLQFPNYSSELNVNALELDDSALYLCASSFQGVAEKLFFGSGTQLSVL.

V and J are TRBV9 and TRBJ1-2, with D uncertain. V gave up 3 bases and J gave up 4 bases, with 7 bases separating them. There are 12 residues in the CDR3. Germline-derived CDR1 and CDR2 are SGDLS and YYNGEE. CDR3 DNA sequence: TGTGCCAGCAGCGGTTCCCCCTATGGCTACACCTTC. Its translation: CASSGSPYGYTF.

CDR3 in DNA: TGTGCCAGTAGTATAGCCGCGGGAGGGCTGAATGAGCAGTTCTTC. Its translation is CASSIAAGGLNEQFF. The chain joins TRBV19 to TRBJ2-1; 9 bases align to TRBD2. There are 15 residues in the CDR3. The trim removed 1 base at V and 7 bases at J, leaving 5 bases unmatched. The germline CDR1 and CDR2 sequences are LNHDA and SQIVND (reference sequence).

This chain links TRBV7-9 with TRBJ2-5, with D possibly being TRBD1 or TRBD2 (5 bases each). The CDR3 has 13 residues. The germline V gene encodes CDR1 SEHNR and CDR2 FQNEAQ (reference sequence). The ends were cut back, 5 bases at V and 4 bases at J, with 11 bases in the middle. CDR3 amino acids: CASSHRGVETQYF. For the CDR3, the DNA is TGTGCCAGCAGCCACCGAGGGGTAGAGACCCAGTACTTC.

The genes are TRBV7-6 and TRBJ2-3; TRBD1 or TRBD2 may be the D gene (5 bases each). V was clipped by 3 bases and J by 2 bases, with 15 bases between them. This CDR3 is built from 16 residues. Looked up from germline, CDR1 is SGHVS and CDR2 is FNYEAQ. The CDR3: CASSLTGTAVTDTQYF. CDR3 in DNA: TGTGCCAGCAGCTTGACCGGGACGGCGGTCACAGATACGCAGTATTTT.

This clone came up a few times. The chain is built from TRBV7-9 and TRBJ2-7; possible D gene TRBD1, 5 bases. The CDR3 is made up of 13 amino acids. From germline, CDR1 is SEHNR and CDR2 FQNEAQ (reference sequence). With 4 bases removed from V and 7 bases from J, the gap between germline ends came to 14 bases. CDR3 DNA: TGTGCCAGCAGCTCCCGACCAGGGCGTGAGCAGTACTTC. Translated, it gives CASSSRPGREQYF.

CDR3: CASSLVEPGQGGEKLFF. The CDR3 DNA reads as TGCGCCAGCAGCTTGGTCGAACCGGGACAGGGTGGTGAAAAACTGTTTTTT. V is TRBV5-1 and J is TRBJ1-4; TRBD1 matches at 9 bases. CDR1 and CDR2 from the germline V gene are SGHRS and YFSETQ. Trimming took 0 bases from V and 7 from J; bases not matched to a gene: 10. This CDR3 has 17 amino acids.

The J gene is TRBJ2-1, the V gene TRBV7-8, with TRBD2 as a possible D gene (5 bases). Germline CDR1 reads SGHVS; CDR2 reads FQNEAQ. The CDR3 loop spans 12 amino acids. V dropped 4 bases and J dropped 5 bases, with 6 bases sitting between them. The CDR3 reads CASSSGDNEQFF. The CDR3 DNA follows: TGTGCCAGCAGCTCCGGGGACAATGAGCAGTTCTTC.

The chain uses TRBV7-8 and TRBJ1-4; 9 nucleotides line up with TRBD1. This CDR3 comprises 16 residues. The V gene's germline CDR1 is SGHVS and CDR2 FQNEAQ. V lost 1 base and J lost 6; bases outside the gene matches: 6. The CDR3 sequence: CASSLVGGTGYEKLFF. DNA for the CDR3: TGTGCCAGCAGCTTAGTTGGCGGGACAGGGTATGAAAAACTGTTTTTT.

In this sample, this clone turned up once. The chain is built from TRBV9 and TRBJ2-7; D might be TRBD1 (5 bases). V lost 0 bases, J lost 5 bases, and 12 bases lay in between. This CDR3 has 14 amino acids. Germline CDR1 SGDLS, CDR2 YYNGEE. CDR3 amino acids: CASSVEVNRNEQYF. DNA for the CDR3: TGTGCCAGCAGCGTAGAGGTCAACAGGAACGAGCAGTACTTC.

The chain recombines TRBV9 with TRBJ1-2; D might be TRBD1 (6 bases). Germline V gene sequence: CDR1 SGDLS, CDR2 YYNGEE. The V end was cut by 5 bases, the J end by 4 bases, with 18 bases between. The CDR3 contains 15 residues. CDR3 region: CASRRGGDSSYGYTF. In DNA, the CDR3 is TGTGCCAGCAGACGGGGGGGCGACTCCTCCTATGGCTACACCTTC. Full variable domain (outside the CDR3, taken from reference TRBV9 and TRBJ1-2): DSGVTQTPKHLITATGQRVTLRCSPRSGDLSVYWYQQSLDQGLQFLIQYYNGEERAKGNILERFSAQQFPDLHSELNLSSLELGDSALYFCASRRGGDSSYGYTFGSGTRLTVV.

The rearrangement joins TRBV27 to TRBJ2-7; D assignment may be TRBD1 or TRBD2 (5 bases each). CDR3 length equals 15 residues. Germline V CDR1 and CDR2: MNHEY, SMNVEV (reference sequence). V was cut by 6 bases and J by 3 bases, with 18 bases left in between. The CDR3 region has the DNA TGTGCCAGCAGGGGGGAAAAGGGGCCTGACTACGAGCAGTACGTC. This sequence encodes CASRGEKGPDYEQYV.

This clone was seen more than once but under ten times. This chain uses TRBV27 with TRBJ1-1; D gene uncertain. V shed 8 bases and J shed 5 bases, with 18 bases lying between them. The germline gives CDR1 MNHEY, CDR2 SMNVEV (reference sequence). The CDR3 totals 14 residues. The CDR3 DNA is TGTGCCAGCGCACCCCCGGGGTCGTGGACTGAAGCTTTCTTT. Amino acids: CASAPPGSWTEAFF.

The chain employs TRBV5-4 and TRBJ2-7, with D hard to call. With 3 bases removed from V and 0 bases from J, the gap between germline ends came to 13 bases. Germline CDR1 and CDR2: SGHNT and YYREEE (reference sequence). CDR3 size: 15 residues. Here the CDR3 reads CASSSGSRSSYEQYF. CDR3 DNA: TGTGCCAGCAGCTCCGGGTCCCGAAGCTCCTACGAGCAGTACTTC.